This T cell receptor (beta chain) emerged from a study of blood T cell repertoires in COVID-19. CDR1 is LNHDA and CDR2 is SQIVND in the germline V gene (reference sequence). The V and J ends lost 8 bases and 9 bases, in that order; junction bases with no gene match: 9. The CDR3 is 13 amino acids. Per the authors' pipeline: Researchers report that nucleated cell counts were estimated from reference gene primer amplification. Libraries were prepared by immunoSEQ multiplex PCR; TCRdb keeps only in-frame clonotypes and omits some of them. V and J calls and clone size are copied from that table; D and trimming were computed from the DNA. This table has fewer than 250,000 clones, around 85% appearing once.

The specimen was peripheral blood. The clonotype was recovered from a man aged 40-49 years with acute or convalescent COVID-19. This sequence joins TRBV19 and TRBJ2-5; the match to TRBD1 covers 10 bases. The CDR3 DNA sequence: TGTGCCAGTGGCCCAGCGGACAGGGGGGCCCAGTACTTC. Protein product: CASGPADRGAQYF.